This T cell receptor beta chain was observed in a study of long-term antiretroviral therapy in people with HIV. V lost 0 bases and J 5 bases, leaving 14 bases between the germline ends. The length of the CDR3 is 15 residues. Per germline, CDR1 SNHLY and CDR2 FYNNEI. General study points: Post-ART samples showed increased diversity that remained below transplant donor control levels.

The immunoSEQ assay was v3.0, run at survey level. This table comes from immunoSEQ multiplex PCR, and its TCRdb copy is limited to in-frame clones, with some not included. The table lists about 36,000 clones, roughly 80% of them singletons, with about 5.8% in the top ten. This clone was counted a single time. Its target is not known. The genes are TRBV2 and TRBJ2-7; tentative D call: TRBD2 (5 bases). The sequencing used unsorted PBMCs, collected 3.4 years after starting antiretroviral therapy. The TCR comes from a man in his thirties or forties with HIV. The CDR3 DNA is TGTGCCAGCAGTGAAGCGCTTGGACTCCCACACGAGCAGTACTTC. Translated: CASSEALGLPHEQYF.